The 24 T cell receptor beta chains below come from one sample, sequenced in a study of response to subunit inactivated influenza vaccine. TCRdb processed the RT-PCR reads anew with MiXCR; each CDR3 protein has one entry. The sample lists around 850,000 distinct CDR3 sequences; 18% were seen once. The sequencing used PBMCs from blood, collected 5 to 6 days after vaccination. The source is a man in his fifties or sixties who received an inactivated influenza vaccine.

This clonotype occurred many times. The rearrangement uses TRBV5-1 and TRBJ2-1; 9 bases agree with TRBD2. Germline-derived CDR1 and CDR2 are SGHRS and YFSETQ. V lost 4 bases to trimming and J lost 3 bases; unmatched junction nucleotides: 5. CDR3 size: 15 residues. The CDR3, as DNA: TGCGCCAGCAGCCAGGGCGGGAGGGGCTACAATGAGCAGTTCTTC. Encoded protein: CASSQGGRGYNEQFF.

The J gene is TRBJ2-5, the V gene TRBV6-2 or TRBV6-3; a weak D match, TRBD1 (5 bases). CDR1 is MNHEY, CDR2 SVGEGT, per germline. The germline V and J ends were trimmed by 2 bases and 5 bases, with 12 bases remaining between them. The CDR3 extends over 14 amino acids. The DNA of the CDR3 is TGTGCCAGCAGTTACGGAAGGGGTTGGGAGACCCAGTACTTC. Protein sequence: CASSYGRGWETQYF.

CDR3 nucleotides: TGTGCCAGCAGCCACTTCGGACAGGGGGCGCGGGTCGAGCAGTACTTC. This translates into CASSHFGQGARVEQYF. The V gene is TRBV5-6, the J gene TRBJ2-7; 11 bases agree with TRBD1. Germline V gene lookup returns CDR1 SGHDT and CDR2 YYEEEE. The CDR3 spans 16 residues. J gave up 6 bases and V 4 bases, and 12 bases lay outside the gene matches. Together with reference TRBV5-6 and TRBJ2-7, the CDR3 gives the full variable domain: DAGVTQSPTHLIKTRGQQVTLRCSPKSGHDTVSWYQQALGQGPQFIFQYYEEEERQRGNFPDRFSGHQFPNYSSELNVNALLLGDSALYLCASSHFGQGARVEQYFGPGTRLTVT.

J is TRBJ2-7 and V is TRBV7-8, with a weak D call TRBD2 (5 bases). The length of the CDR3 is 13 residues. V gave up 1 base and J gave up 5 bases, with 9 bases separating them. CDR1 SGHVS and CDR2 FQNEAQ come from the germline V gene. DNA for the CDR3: TGTGCCAGCAGCTTAGAGAGGGCCCACGAGCAGTACTTC. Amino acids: CASSLERAHEQYF.

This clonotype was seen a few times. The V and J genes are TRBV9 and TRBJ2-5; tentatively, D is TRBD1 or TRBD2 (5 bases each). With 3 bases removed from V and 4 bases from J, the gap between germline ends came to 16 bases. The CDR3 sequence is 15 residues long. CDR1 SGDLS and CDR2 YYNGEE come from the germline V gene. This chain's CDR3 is CASSAHSQGPETQYF. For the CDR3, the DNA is TGTGCCAGCAGCGCCCACTCCCAGGGACCAGAGACCCAGTACTTC. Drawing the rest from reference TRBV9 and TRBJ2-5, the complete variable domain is DSGVTQTPKHLITATGQRVTLRCSPRSGDLSVYWYQQSLDQGLQFLIQYYNGEERAKGNILERFSAQQFPDLHSELNLSSLELGDSALYFCASSAHSQGPETQYFGPGTRLLVL.

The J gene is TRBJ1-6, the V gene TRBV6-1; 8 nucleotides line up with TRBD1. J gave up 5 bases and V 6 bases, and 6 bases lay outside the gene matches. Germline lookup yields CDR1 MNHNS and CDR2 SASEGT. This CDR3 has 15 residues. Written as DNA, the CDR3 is TGTGCCAGCAGCCCAAGACAGGGGAATAATTCACCCCTCCACTTT. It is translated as CASSPRQGNNSPLHF.

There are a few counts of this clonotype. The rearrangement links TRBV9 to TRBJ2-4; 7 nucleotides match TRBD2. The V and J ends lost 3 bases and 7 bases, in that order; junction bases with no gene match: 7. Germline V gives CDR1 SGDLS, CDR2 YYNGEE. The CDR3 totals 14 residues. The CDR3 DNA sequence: TGTGCCAGCAGCGGGGGGGGACTCCCGAACATTCAGTACTTC. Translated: CASSGGGLPNIQYF.

The CDR3: CASSTGGSGYYNEQFF. CDR3 DNA sequence: TGTGCCAGCAGCACCGGTGGTAGCGGTTACTACAATGAGCAGTTCTTC. The chain recombines TRBV7-2 with TRBJ2-1, with D possibly being TRBD2 (6 bases). V was clipped by 5 bases and J by 3 bases, with 17 bases between them. The CDR3 covers 16 residues. Germline V gene lookup returns CDR1 SGHTA and CDR2 FQGNSA.

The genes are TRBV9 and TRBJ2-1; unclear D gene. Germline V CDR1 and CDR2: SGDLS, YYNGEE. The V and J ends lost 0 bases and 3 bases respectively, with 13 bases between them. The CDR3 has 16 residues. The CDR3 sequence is CASSVGPALDYNEQFF. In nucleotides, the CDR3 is TGTGCCAGCAGCGTAGGACCCGCGCTGGACTACAATGAGCAGTTCTTC.

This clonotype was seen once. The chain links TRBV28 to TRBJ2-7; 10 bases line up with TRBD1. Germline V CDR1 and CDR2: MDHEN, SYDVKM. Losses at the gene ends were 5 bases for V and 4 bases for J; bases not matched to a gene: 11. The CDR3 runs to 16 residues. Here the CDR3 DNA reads TGTGCCAGCAGTCCCCTCGAACCGGGACAGGGGTACGAGCAGTACTTC. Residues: CASSPLEPGQGYEQYF.

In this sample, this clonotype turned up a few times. The CDR3 DNA is TGCAGTGCTAACTGGGACGCCGCTAACGAGCAGTACTTC. This translates into CSANWDAANEQYF. The chain carries TRBV20-1 and TRBJ2-7; the D gene could be TRBD1 or TRBD2 (5 bases each). CDR3 length: 13 amino acids. CDR1 is DFQATT, CDR2 SNEGSKA, per germline (reference sequence). V lost 4 bases, J lost 5 bases, and 15 bases lay in between.

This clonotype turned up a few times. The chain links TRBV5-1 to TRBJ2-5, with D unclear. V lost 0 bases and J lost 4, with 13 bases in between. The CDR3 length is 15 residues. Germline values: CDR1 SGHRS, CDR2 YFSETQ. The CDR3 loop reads CASSLEPDPTETQYF. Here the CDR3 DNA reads TGCGCCAGCAGCTTGGAGCCAGACCCCACAGAGACCCAGTACTTC. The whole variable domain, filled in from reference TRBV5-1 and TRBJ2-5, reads KAGVTQTPRYLIKTRGQQVTLSCSPISGHRSVSWYQQTPGQGLQFLFEYFSETQRNKGNFPGRFSGRQFSNSRSEMNVSTLELGDSALYLCASSLEPDPTETQYFGPGTRLLVL.

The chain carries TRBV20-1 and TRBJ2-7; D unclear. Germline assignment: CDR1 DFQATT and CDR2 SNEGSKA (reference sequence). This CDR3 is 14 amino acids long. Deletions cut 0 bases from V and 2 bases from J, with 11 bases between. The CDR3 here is CSARDIRRTYEQYF. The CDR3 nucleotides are TGCAGTGCTAGAGATATTCGGCGGACCTACGAGCAGTACTTC.

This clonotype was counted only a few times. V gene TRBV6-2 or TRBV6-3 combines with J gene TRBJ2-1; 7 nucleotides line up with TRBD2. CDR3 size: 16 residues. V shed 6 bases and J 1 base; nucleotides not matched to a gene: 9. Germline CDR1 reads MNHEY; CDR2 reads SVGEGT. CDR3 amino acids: CASRVGGRGSYNEQFF. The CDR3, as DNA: TGTGCCAGCAGGGTCGGCGGGAGAGGTTCCTACAATGAGCAGTTCTTC.

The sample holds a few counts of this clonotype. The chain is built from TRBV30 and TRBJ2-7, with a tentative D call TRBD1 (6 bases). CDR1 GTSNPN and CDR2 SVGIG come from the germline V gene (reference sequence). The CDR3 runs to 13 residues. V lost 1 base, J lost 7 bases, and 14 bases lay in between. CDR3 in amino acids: CAWSATGTTEQYF. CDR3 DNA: TGTGCCTGGAGTGCGACAGGTACTACGGAGCAGTACTTC.

CDR3 in DNA: TGTGCCAGCAGTGACCCGAGCAGGGGGAGAGAAAAACTGTTTTTT. Protein product: CASSDPSRGREKLFF. The V gene is TRBV28, the J gene TRBJ1-4; 7 bases line up with TRBD1. J lost 8 bases, V lost 5 bases, and 11 bases had no gene match. The CDR3 extends over 15 amino acids. The germline gives CDR1 MDHEN, CDR2 SYDVKM.

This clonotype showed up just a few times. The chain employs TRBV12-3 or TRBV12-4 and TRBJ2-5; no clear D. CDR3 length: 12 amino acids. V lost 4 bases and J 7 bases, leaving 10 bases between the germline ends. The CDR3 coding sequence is TGTGCCAGCAGTTCGTCCGCCGGGACCCAGTACTTC. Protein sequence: CASSSSAGTQYF.

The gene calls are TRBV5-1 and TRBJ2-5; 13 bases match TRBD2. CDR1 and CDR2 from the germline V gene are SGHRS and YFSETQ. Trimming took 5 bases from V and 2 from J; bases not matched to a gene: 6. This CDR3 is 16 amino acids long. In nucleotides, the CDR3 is TGCGCCAGCAGAACCGGGACTAGCGGGATGCAAGAGACCCAGTACTTC. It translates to CASRTGTSGMQETQYF.

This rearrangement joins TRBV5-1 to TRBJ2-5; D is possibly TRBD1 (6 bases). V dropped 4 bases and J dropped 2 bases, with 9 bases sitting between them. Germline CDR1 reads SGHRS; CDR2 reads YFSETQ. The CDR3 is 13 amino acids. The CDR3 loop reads CASSATGQETQYF. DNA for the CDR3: TGCGCCAGCAGCGCTACAGGGCAAGAGACCCAGTACTTC.

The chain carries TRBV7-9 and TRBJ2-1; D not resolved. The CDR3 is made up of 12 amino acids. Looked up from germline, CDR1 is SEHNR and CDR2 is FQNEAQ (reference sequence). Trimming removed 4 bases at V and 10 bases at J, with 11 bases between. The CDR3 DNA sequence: TGTGCCAGCAGCTCCCATGAACAGGAGCAGTTCTTC. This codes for CASSSHEQEQFF.

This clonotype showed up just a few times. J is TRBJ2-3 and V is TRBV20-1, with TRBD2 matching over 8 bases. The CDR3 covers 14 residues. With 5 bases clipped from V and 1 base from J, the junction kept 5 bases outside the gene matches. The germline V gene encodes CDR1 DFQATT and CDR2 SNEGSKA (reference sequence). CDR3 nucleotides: TGCAGTGCTGAAATAGCGGGGCGCACAGATACGCAGTATTTT. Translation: CSAEIAGRTDTQYF.

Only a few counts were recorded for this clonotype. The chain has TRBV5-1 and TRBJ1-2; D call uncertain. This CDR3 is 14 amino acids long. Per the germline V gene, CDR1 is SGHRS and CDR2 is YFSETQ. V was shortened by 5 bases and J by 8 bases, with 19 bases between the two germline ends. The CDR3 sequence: CASSQDPDLRGYTF. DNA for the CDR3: TGCGCCAGCAGTCAGGACCCAGACCTGAGAGGCTACACCTTC.

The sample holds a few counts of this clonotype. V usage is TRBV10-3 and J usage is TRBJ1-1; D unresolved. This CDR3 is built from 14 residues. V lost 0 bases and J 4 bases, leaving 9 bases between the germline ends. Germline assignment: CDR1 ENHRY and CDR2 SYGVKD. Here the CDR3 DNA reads TGTGCCATCAGTGAGTCGGGCCCTGGCACTGAAGCTTTCTTT. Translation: CAISESGPGTEAFF.

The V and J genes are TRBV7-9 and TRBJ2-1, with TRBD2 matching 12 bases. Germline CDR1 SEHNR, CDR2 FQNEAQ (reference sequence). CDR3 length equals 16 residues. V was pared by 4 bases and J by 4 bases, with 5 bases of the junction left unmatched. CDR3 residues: CASSSRLAGEYNEQFF. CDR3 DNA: TGTGCCAGCAGCTCCAGACTAGCGGGGGAGTACAATGAGCAGTTCTTC.